Described below is a single TCR beta chain sequence and its context. Its cognate antigen has yet to be identified. No base quality information exists; no much larger clone differs at one position. This sample is part of a study of blood T cell repertoires in COVID-19 (dated by TCRdb to the early 2020s). With regard to the full study: Samples covering the acute and convalescent phases of COVID-19 were provided by collaborators in the United States, Italy and Spain. The material from the prospective study consisted of cDNA or gDNA derived from T cells, B-cell-depleted T cells, or PBMCs. The dataset comprised deeply sampled blood TCRbeta repertoires from subjects exposed to, actively infected with, or recovered from COVID-19. The repertoires were released in a freely available public database intended as a resource for research on the immune response to SARS-CoV-2. Samples were obtained from the ongoing ImmuneRACE study (first 160 participants) and from 1,254 subjects provided by 6 global collaborators. The sample metadata nearly always contained a de-identified subject ID, COVID-19 status, age in years and sex. HLA class I and class II types, where available, came from metadata supplied by the sample provider rather than from assay-based typing. Overall study outcomes, separate from this receptor: Clinical and demographic metadata were provided uncurated, with the amount varying by source and participant.

For CDR1 and CDR2, the germline V gene lists SGHVS and FQNEAQ. Reading from cysteine to phenylalanine, the CDR3 counts 18 amino acids. Solely the CDR3 DNA is kept, with 54 bases framed from the first base. V sheds 2 bases and J sheds 7 bases, leaving 26 bases between their ends. Collaborating institutions collected whole blood in K2EDTA tubes following their own protocols. For TCRbeta analysis, collaborators shipped samples as frozen whole blood, isolated PBMCs, or DNA extracted from either of those sample types. TCRbeta CDR3 regions were amplified from genomic DNA by means of the immunoSEQ Assay, a bias-controlled multiplex PCR. The authors processed their data as follows. The number of nucleated cells in each sample was estimated by amplification of reference gene primers within the assay. Sequence reads were collapsed and filtered to measure the absolute abundance of every unique TCRbeta CDR3 rearrangement. For each sample, productive Simpson clonality was calculated by taking the square root of Simpson's diversity index across productive rearrangements. What TCRdb holds here is the immuneACCESS table cut down to in-frame rearrangements. Part of the clones is not present; checked against another copy, under half of the missing clones reflect an unresolved V gene, and the others are unexplained. The D gene and trimming were derived from the DNA, and the V and J assignments and clone size from that table. For this sample the table gives fewer than 300,000 clones, of which roughly 83% were detected only once. Of the sample, around 2.5% falls within the top ten clones.

The specimen was peripheral blood. The rearrangement joined TRBV7-8 to TRBJ1-2; no D segment can be confidently identified. The receptor's source is a woman between 70 and 85 years old with active or convalescent COVID-19. The base sequence is TGTGCCAGCAGCTTACTGCCTGTTTCCCAAACAACGTTCTCTGGCTACACCTTC. Translated, this gives CASSLLPVSQTTFSGYTF.